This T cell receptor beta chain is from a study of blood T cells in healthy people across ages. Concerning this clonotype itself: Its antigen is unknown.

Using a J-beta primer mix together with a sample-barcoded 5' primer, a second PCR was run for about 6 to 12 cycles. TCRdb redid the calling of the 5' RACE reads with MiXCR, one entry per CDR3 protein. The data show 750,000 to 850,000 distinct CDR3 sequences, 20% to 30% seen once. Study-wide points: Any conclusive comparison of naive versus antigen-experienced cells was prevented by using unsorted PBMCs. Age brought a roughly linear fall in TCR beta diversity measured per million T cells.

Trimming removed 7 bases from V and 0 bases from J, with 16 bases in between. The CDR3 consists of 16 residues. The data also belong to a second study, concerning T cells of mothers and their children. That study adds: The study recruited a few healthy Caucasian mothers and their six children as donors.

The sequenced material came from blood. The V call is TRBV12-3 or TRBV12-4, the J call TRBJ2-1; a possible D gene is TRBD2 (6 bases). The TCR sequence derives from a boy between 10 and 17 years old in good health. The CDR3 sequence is CASTPVGGSSYNEQFF. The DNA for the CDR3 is TGTGCCAGCACCCCTGTGGGGGGAAGCTCCTACAATGAGCAGTTCTTC.